Listed here are 8 T cell receptor beta chains from one sample, sequenced in a study of post-analysis software for immune sequencing data. These receptors' targets are unknown. Unique molecular identifiers were present in the TCR beta cDNA libraries. TCRdb reprocessed the PCR reads with MiXCR, giving one entry per CDR3 protein. This table has a few hundred thousand distinct CDR3 sequences, about a third appearing once. Overall study findings and caveats: Comparison of patients with controls showed five TRBV segments more frequent in patients, TRBV5-6, TRBV5-1 and TRBV20-1 among them.

Sequenced sample: blood. The receptors were sampled from a girl between 10 and 17 years old with multiple sclerosis.

The rearrangement uses TRBV19 and TRBJ2-7; 7 nucleotides align to TRBD1. Germline CDR1 LNHDA, CDR2 SQIVND (reference sequence). V dropped 6 bases and J dropped 5; count of bases not matched to a gene: 13. The CDR3 is 15 amino acids. CDR3 sequence reads: CASRVTTTGIHEQYF. CDR3 nucleotides: TGTGCCAGTAGGGTAACAACGACAGGGATACACGAGCAGTACTTC.

V is TRBV10-3 and J is TRBJ1-1; D remains ambiguous. Trimming cost V 0 bases and J 1 base, with 6 bases left between them. Germline V lookup: CDR1 ENHRY, CDR2 SYGVKD. CDR3 length equals 14 residues. This CDR3 is CAISESSANTEAFF. The CDR3 DNA reads TGTGCCATCAGTGAGTCCTCCGCGAACACTGAAGCTTTCTTT.

A few counts support this clonotype. The chain recombines TRBV6-1 with TRBJ1-1; 8 nucleotides agree with TRBD1. Germline V CDR1 and CDR2: MNHNS, SASEGT. This CDR3 is built from 17 residues. V was pared by 4 bases and J by 3 bases, with 13 bases of the junction left unmatched. In nucleotides, the CDR3 is TGTGCCAGCAGTGGATTCACGACAGGGGTTTTGGACACTGAAGCTTTCTTT. It translates to CASSGFTTGVLDTEAFF.

The chain recombines TRBV5-5 with TRBJ1-2; D remains ambiguous. Germline V gene sequence: CDR1 SGHKS, CDR2 YYEKEE (reference sequence). Trimming shortened V by 4 bases and J by 4 bases, and 14 bases separated the two germline ends. The CDR3 has 14 amino acids. CDR3 in DNA: TGTGCCAGCAGCCCAGCGGAAGGGAGCTATGGCTACACCTTC. It is translated as CASSPAEGSYGYTF.

The V gene is TRBV27, the J gene TRBJ2-1; perhaps TRBD1 as D (5 bases). Germline V CDR1 and CDR2: MNHEY, SMNVEV (reference sequence). The germline V and J ends were trimmed by 2 bases and 8 bases, with 13 bases remaining between them. This CDR3 has 14 residues. The CDR3 protein is CASSLKRGRYEQFF. CDR3 in DNA: TGTGCCAGCAGTTTAAAAAGGGGTCGGTATGAGCAGTTCTTC.

The sample holds a few counts of this clonotype. The J gene is TRBJ2-3, the V gene TRBV7-3, with a possible D match to TRBD2 (7 bases). V gave up 2 bases and J gave up 1 base, with 13 bases separating them. Germline V gene lookup returns CDR1 SGHTA and CDR2 FQGTGA. The CDR3 covers 16 residues. CDR3 sequence reads: CASSLGGGAGTDTQYF. The CDR3 coding sequence is TGTGCCAGCAGCTTAGGAGGGGGGGCTGGCACAGATACGCAGTATTTT.

The rearrangement joins TRBV4-2 to TRBJ2-3; D remains unclear. Per germline, CDR1 LGHNA and CDR2 YNFKEQ. The CDR3 has 14 amino acids. V lost 2 bases and J 0 bases, leaving 6 bases between the germline ends. The CDR3 bases are TGTGCCAGCAGCCAAAGGTCCAGCACAGATACGCAGTATTTT. Translation gives CASSQRSSTDTQYF.

The rearrangement links TRBV12-3 or TRBV12-4 to TRBJ2-7; a weak D match, TRBD2 (5 bases). V was trimmed by 0 bases and J by 5 bases, leaving 11 bases between them. This CDR3 is 14 amino acids long. The chain's CDR3 is CASSLAWGVHEQYF. The CDR3 coding sequence is TGTGCCAGCAGTTTAGCGTGGGGAGTCCACGAGCAGTACTTC.